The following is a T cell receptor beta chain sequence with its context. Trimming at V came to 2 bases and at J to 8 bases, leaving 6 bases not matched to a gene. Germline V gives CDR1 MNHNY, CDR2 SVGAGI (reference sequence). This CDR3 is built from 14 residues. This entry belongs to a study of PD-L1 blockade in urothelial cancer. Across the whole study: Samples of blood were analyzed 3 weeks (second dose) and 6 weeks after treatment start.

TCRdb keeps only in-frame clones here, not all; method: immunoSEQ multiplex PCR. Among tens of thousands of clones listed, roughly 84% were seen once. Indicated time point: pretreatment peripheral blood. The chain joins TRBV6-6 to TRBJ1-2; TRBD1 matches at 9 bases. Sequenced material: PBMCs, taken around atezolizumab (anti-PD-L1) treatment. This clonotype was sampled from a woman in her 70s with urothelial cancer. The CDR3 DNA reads TGTGCCAGCAGTTACCGAAGACAGGGGGGCGGCTACACCTTC. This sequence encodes CASSYRRQGGGYTF.